This TCR beta chain emerged from a study of blood T cell repertoires in COVID-19. Germline values: CDR1 MNHEY, CDR2 SVGAGI. The CDR3 contains 15 residues. V gave up 7 bases and J gave up 7 bases; unmatched junction bases: 12. In the original analysis: How many nucleated cells were present was estimated from reference gene primer amplification. TCRdb keeps only in-frame clones here, not all; method: immunoSEQ multiplex PCR. V, J and clone size were drawn from that table, and D and trimming were deduced from the DNA. The sample comprises over 60,000 clones, around 83% of which are singletons, and around 40% rests with the top ten.

The sequence came from a woman over 75 with active or convalescent COVID-19. Sequencing was done on a sample of peripheral blood. The J gene is TRBJ1-1, the V gene TRBV6-5; 10 bases match TRBD1. CDR3 bases: TGTGCCAGCAACAACCCGACAGGGGGCATCGGTGAAGCTTTCTTT. Translating gives CASNNPTGGIGEAFF.